A single sample gave rise to the 3 T cell receptor beta chains below, sequenced in a study of Graves' ophthalmopathy and Graves' hyperthyroidism. RNA transcripts served as template for amplifying TCR beta CDR3 sequences. The first-round RT-PCR employed HTBI primers together with the Qiagen OneStep RT-PCR kit. A multiplex PCR was then performed as the second round. TCRdb re-derived calls from the multiplex PCR reads in MiXCR, one entry per CDR3 protein. Seen here are over a million distinct CDR3 sequences, approximately 35% observed once, and the top ten hold roughly 11%. The specimen sequenced was peripheral blood or thyroid tissue (not recorded which). These receptors originate from an adult man with Graves' hyperthyroidism.

As for this clonotype: This could be a read error, since a much larger clone is one nucleotide away. The chain employs TRBV4-2 and TRBJ2-2; TRBD1 aligns across 7 bases. Germline V gene data show CDR1 as LGHNA and CDR2 as YNFKEQ. J gave up 2 bases and V 0 bases, and 3 bases lay outside the gene matches. There are 16 residues in the CDR3. The CDR3 loop is CASSQDGTANTGELFF. The CDR3 DNA reads TGTGCCAGCAGCCAAGATGGGACAGCAAACACCGGGGAGCTGTTTTTT.

This clonotype was seen only once. A much more abundant neighbour one base away suggests this may be a read error. This chain links TRBV2 with TRBJ2-2; weak D call: TRBD2 (6 bases). The CDR3 contains 12 residues. The germline gives CDR1 SNHLY, CDR2 FYNNEI. V shed 8 bases and J shed 8 bases, with 12 bases lying between them. Here the CDR3 reads CASPTGVGELFF. DNA of the CDR3: TGTGCCAGCCCAACGGGGGTAGGGGAGCTGTTTTTT.

This clonotype was seen many times. The junction departs from germline at one end; a sequencing error may be responsible. The chain uses TRBV5-1 and TRBJ1-1; no definite D call. CDR3 length equals 14 residues. CDR1 and CDR2 from the germline V gene are SGHRS and YFSETQ. CDR3 in amino acids: CASSSSGANTEAFF. The CDR3 nucleotides read TGTGCCAGCAGTTCCTCTGGTGCGAACACTGAAGCTTTCTTT.